The rows below give T cell receptor beta chains drawn from one sample of a study of shared clonotypes between healthy human individuals. Profiling relied on immunoSEQ multiplex PCR, and the TCRdb table lists in-frame clones only, not all of them. Of fewer than 1 million clones listed, 96% are singletons. The specimen sequenced was naive CD8+ T cells sorted from blood. The receptors originated from a man between 25 and 39 years old in good health. The CDR3 runs from the conserved cysteine through the conserved F or W. The D gene is left open where the match is weak. Rows give clone size only sometimes, using once, few, many, or a class for an expanded clone.

d_call	j_call	clone_size	v_call	cdr3_nt	cdr3_aa
TRBD2	TRBJ2-5	once	TRBV29-1	TGCAGCGTTGAGGGGGAGGGGACGAGAGAGACCCAGTACTTC	CSVEGEGTRETQYF
.	TRBJ2-5	.	TRBV6-1	TGTGCCAGCAGTGAATTCGAGGTTCGTCCTACTCAAGAGACCCAGTACTTC	CASSEFEVRPTQETQYF
.	TRBJ1-1	.	TRBV7-9	TGTGCCAGCAGCCCCACCCGGACAGCGTGGGGCACTGAAGCTTTCTTT	CASSPTRTAWGTEAFF
TRBD1	TRBJ1-2	once	TRBV7-8	TGTGCCAGCAGCCACGAAGGGACAGGCTTCTATGGCTACACCTTC	CASSHEGTGFYGYTF
.	TRBJ2-3	.	TRBV29-1	TGCAGCGGATCCGGACCCCATACGCAGTATTTT	CSGSGPHTQYF
.	TRBJ2-2	.	TRBV5-1	TGCGCCAGCAGCTCGGAAAACGGGGAGCTGTTTTTT	CASSSENGELFF
.	TRBJ2-2	few	TRBV7-9	TGTGCCAGCAGCGCCCCGGGACACAGAGCGATAAACACCGGGGAGCTGTTTTTT	CASSAPGHRAINTGELFF
TRBD2	TRBJ2-3	.	TRBV5-1	TGCGCCAGCAGCCCTGCGACTAGCGGGGGCTACACAGATACGCAGTATTTT	CASSPATSGGYTDTQYF
.	TRBJ2-7	.	TRBV28	TGTGCCAGCAGTTTTTCAGTTAACCTGGGCTACGAGCAGTACTTC	CASSFSVNLGYEQYF
.	TRBJ2-7	.	TRBV11-3	TGTGCCAGCAGCTTAAGCCGGGACGGATCCTACGAGCAGTACTTC	CASSLSRDGSYEQYF
TRBD1	TRBJ2-1	.	TRBV28	TGTGCCAGCGACCACCGGGACAGGGAGGGTGAGCAGTTCTTC	CASDHRDREGEQFF
.	TRBJ2-7	.	TRBV7-2	TGTGCCAGCAGCTTATCTCGGGGCAGTACCTACGAGCAGTACTTC	CASSLSRGSTYEQYF
TRBD1	TRBJ2-7	.	TRBV19	TGTGCCAGTAGTATGAGGGGACAGGCCTACGAGCAGTACTTC	CASSMRGQAYEQYF
TRBD1	TRBJ2-7	.	TRBV27	TGTGCCAGCAGTTTCCGGGACAGTGGTAGCTACGAGCAGTACTTC	CASSFRDSGSYEQYF
.	TRBJ2-1	once	TRBV27	TGTGCCAGCAGTCAGACAGGTAGCTCCTACAATGAGCAGTTCTTC	CASSQTGSSYNEQFF
.	TRBJ1-3	.	TRBV9	TGTGCCAGCAGCTCTCCTAGATCGAGGACTGGAAACACCATATATTTT	CASSSPRSRTGNTIYF
TRBD1	TRBJ2-7	.	TRBV5-1	TGCGCCAGCAGAAGGACAGGGACCTACGAGCAGTACTTC	CASRRTGTYEQYF
TRBD2	TRBJ2-7	.	TRBV13	TGTGCCAGCAGCTTAGTTGGGACTAGCGGGAGGTACGAGCAGTACTTC	CASSLVGTSGRYEQYF
.	TRBJ2-7	.	TRBV9	TGTGCCAGCAGCGTAGATGCTAGTAGTTCCTACGAGCAGTACTTC	CASSVDASSSYEQYF
TRBD2	TRBJ2-1	.	TRBV4-1	TGCGCCAGCAGCCAAGTAACTAGCGGGAGGAATGAGCAGTTCTTC	CASSQVTSGRNEQFF
.	TRBJ1-3	.	TRBV11-2	TGTGCCAGCAGCATGGTAGGAAACACCATATATTTT	CASSMVGNTIYF
TRBD1	TRBJ2-7	once	TRBV10-3	TGTGCCATCAGTGGGGACAGCAAAGGGAAAGGTAACGAGCAGTACTTC	CAISGDSKGKGNEQYF
.	TRBJ2-1	.	TRBV18	TGTGCCAGCTCACCACCGATCGGCGGGACGAGCGAGCAGTTCTTC	CASSPPIGGTSEQFF
.	TRBJ2-5	.	TRBV27	TGTGCCAGCGGGTCGGAGACCCAGTACTTC	CASGSETQYF
.	TRBJ1-2	.	TRBV7-9	TGTGCCAGCAGCTTAGAATCCGGGCCCGGCGGCTACACCTTC	CASSLESGPGGYTF
TRBD2	TRBJ2-1	.	TRBV29-1	TGCAGCGTTGCGGCGGGAGAGGTGGTGGTGATCAATGAGCAGTTCTTC	CSVAAGEVVVINEQFF
.	TRBJ1-1	.	TRBV5-1	TGCGCCAGCAGCCAGGAGATATACAGGGAGGAGGACACTGAAGCTTTCTTT	CASSQEIYREEDTEAFF
TRBD1	TRBJ1-5	.	TRBV6-1	TGTGCCACCTGGACAGGGGGATATTTTCAGCCCCAGCATTTT	CATWTGGYFQPQHF
.	TRBJ1-2	.	TRBV11-2	TGTGCCAGCAGCTTGTGGACAGCGGGTTTTAAGATGGATGGCTACACCTTC	CASSLWTAGFKMDGYTF
.	TRBJ1-1	.	TRBV7-9	TGTGCCAGCAGCCCCCTTCTGGGGAACACTGAAGCTTTCTTT	CASSPLLGNTEAFF
.	TRBJ2-7	.	TRBV30	TGTGCCCGGGACACCCCGAAAGGGGAGCAGTACTTC	CARDTPKGEQYF
.	TRBJ2-7	.	TRBV4-1	TGCGCCAGCAGCCAAGATAGGGGGAGGGTCCGCGAGCAGTACTTC	CASSQDRGRVREQYF
.	TRBJ2-1	.	TRBV4-1	TGCGCCAGCAGCCAAGACCCAGGATCGACCTACAATGAGCAGTTCTTC	CASSQDPGSTYNEQFF
TRBD2	TRBJ2-1	.	TRBV10-2	TGCGCCAGCAGGCCTACTAGCGCTGGTGAGCAGTTCTTC	CASRPTSAGEQFF
TRBD1	TRBJ1-2	.	TRBV7-6	TGTGCCAGCAGCCCAGGGGGACAGGGGAGCTATGGCTACACCTTC	CASSPGGQGSYGYTF
TRBD1	TRBJ2-7	.	TRBV7-9	TGTGCCAGCACCTGGCCCGGGACAGATAGTAACTACGAGCAGTACTTC	CASTWPGTDSNYEQYF
TRBD2	TRBJ2-5	.	TRBV13	TGTGCCAGCAGCTCCTCTAGCGGGAGTCGGGAGACCCAGTACTTC	CASSSSSGSRETQYF
TRBD2	TRBJ2-7	.	TRBV4-2	TGTGCCAGCAGCCAAGAAGCGGGGACTAGCGTTCTTGAGCAGTACTTC	CASSQEAGTSVLEQYF
TRBD1	TRBJ2-1	.	TRBV6-5	TGTGCCAGCAGACCTGGACAGGGGGGGAACAATGAGCAGTTCTTC	CASRPGQGGNNEQFF